One and the same sample provided the 25 T cell receptor beta chains below, sequenced in a study of control samples from healthy donors and cancer patients. The method was immunoSEQ multiplex PCR; TCRdb's version includes in-frame clones alone and lacks a portion of them. The data contain roughly 190,000 clones, 91% of them singletons. The sample consisted of blood. The receptors shown here come from a woman aged 25 to 39 in good health.

The gene calls are TRBV4-1 and TRBJ1-1, with D possibly TRBD1 on 5 matching bases. This CDR3 comprises 12 residues. Germline CDR1 reads MGHRA; CDR2 reads YSYEKL. Trimming took off 4 bases at V and 7 bases at J, with 10 bases between the two ends. The CDR3 here is CASSPPQGEAFF. CDR3 DNA sequence: TGCGCCAGCAGCCCTCCCCAGGGTGAAGCTTTCTTT.

This chain links TRBV19 with TRBJ1-1; TRBD1 aligns across 7 bases. The trim removed 6 bases at V and 6 bases at J, leaving 10 bases unmatched. Germline-derived CDR1 and CDR2 are LNHDA and SQIVND (reference sequence). This CDR3 has 14 amino acids. Here the CDR3 reads CASRQGPWRPEAFF. Here the CDR3 DNA reads TGTGCCAGTAGACAGGGGCCCTGGAGGCCTGAAGCTTTCTTT.

V gene TRBV7-3 combines with J gene TRBJ1-1; D gene uncertain. The CDR3 runs 17 residues. Germline lookup yields CDR1 SGHTA and CDR2 FQGTGA. Between the trimmed V and J ends, which lost 1 base and 1 base, there was a span of 16 bases. This chain's CDR3 is CASSLNARQTTNTEAFF. The CDR3 DNA sequence: TGTGCCAGCAGCTTAAACGCGAGACAAACTACGAACACTGAAGCTTTCTTT.

This clone was seen once. The gene calls are TRBV15 and TRBJ1-2, with D perhaps TRBD1 (5 bases). The V and J ends lost 1 base and 0 bases respectively, with 15 bases between them. Germline V gene data show CDR1 as LNHNV and CDR2 as YYDKDF (reference sequence). The length of the CDR3 is 17 residues. CDR3 in amino acids: CATSRGHGDSSNYGYTF. DNA of the CDR3: TGTGCCACCAGCAGAGGACACGGGGACTCCTCTAACTATGGCTACACCTTC.

V gene TRBV25-1 combines with J gene TRBJ1-3; 8 positions agree with TRBD1. The CDR3 consists of 16 residues. Germline CDR1 and CDR2: MGHDK and SYGVNS. Trimming removed 2 bases from V and 0 bases from J; junction bases left unmatched: 3. CDR3 in amino acids: CASSETGGSSGNTIYF. The CDR3 DNA reads TGTGCCAGCAGTGAAACAGGGGGGAGCTCTGGAAACACCATATATTTT.

The J gene is TRBJ1-5, the V gene TRBV15; D unclear. This CDR3 is 15 amino acids long. V was shortened by 1 base and J by 2 bases, with 9 bases between the two germline ends. Germline-derived CDR1 and CDR2 are LNHNV and YYDKDF (reference sequence). The CDR3 reads CATSRGGGGNQPQHF. The CDR3 region has the DNA TGTGCCACCAGCAGAGGGGGAGGAGGCAATCAGCCCCAGCATTTT.

In its sample, this clone was seen a few times. The sample has other DNA sequences that encode this CDR3 too. This chain uses TRBV3-1 (or the pseudogene TRBV3-2) with TRBJ1-2; TRBD1 matches at 8 bases. The CDR3 spans 13 residues. The germline gives CDR1 LGHDT, CDR2 YNNKEL (reference sequence). The trim removed 4 bases at V and 5 bases at J, leaving 3 bases unmatched. CDR3 bases: TGTGCCAGCAGCCCCACAGGGGGGTATGGCTACACCTTC. As protein: CASSPTGGYGYTF.

V usage is TRBV6-2 or TRBV6-3 and J usage is TRBJ2-1, with 15 bases that match TRBD2. Germline CDR1 and CDR2: MNHEY and SVGEGT. V dropped 3 bases and J dropped 9; count of bases not matched to a gene: 3. CDR3 length equals 15 residues. CDR3: CASSYRTSGRGEQFF. CDR3 sequence (DNA): TGTGCCAGCAGTTATCGGACTAGCGGGAGGGGTGAGCAGTTCTTC.

The V gene is TRBV5-6, the J gene TRBJ1-1; no firm D call. The germline V gene has CDR1 SGHDT and CDR2 YYEEEE. V lost 4 bases, J lost 0 bases, and 7 bases lay in between. This CDR3 has 13 residues. The CDR3 reads CASSKQLNTEAFF. CDR3 nucleotide sequence: TGTGCCAGCAGCAAACAGCTGAACACTGAAGCTTTCTTT.

Comments on this clone: At the DNA level, this CDR3 is encoded by other sequences in the same sample as well. The chain links TRBV6-5 to TRBJ1-2; possible D gene TRBD1, 6 bases. The V and J ends lost 8 bases and 0 bases respectively, with 7 bases between them. The CDR3 covers 12 residues. CDR1 is MNHEY and CDR2 is SVGAGI in the germline V gene. The CDR3 loop is CASRQANYGYTF. The CDR3 nucleotides are TGTGCCAGCCGACAGGCTAACTATGGCTACACCTTC.

J is TRBJ2-5 and V is TRBV11-2; D might be TRBD1 or TRBD2, each matching 5 bases. V lost 5 bases and J lost 2, with 12 bases in between. Germline V gene lookup returns CDR1 SGHAT and CDR2 FQNNGV. The CDR3 runs to 14 residues. The CDR3 here is CASSPRDEQETQYF. DNA for the CDR3: TGTGCCAGCAGCCCCCGGGACGAACAAGAGACCCAGTACTTC.

The chain joins TRBV12-5 to TRBJ1-6, with 8 bases lining up with TRBD1. The germline CDR1 and CDR2 sequences are LGHNT and FRNRAP. J lost 9 bases, V lost 1 base, and 5 bases had no gene match. There are 15 residues in the CDR3. CDR3 residues: CASGLGQGTGSPLHF. In nucleotides, the CDR3 is TGTGCTAGTGGTTTGGGACAGGGGACGGGTTCACCCCTCCACTTT.

CDR3 sequence reads: CASSQGSSPLHF. As DNA, the CDR3 is TGTGCCAGCTCGCAGGGTTCTTCACCCCTCCACTTT. V is TRBV18 and J is TRBJ1-6; TRBD1 is a possible D gene (5 bases). The germline V gene encodes CDR1 KGHSH and CDR2 LQKENI. The CDR3 loop spans 12 amino acids. V dropped 6 bases and J dropped 9 bases, with 9 bases sitting between them.

The gene calls are TRBV19 and TRBJ1-4; 9 bases are a match to TRBD1. V lost 7 bases to trimming and J lost 3 bases; unmatched junction nucleotides: 6. CDR3 length: 15 amino acids. Germline CDR1 and CDR2: LNHDA and SQIVND (reference sequence). CDR3 nucleotides: TGTGCCAGTAAGATACAGGGGGCGGCTAATGAAAAACTGTTTTTT. Translating gives CASKIQGAANEKLFF.

This rearrangement joins TRBV3-1 (or the pseudogene TRBV3-2) to TRBJ1-1; 7 bases map to TRBD1. This CDR3 region has 15 residues. The V and J ends lost 4 bases and 1 base, in that order; junction bases with no gene match: 6. CDR1 is LGHDT, CDR2 YNNKEL, per germline (reference sequence). This CDR3 reads CASSRRQGKNTEAFF. The CDR3 DNA sequence: TGTGCCAGCAGCCGTCGACAGGGTAAGAACACTGAAGCTTTCTTT.

This clone showed up just once. This rearrangement joins TRBV7-3 to TRBJ2-5; 10 bases are a match to TRBD2. V lost 1 base and J lost 5; bases outside the gene matches: 7. The CDR3 runs to 16 residues. CDR1 and CDR2 from the germline V gene are SGHTA and FQGTGA. CDR3 amino acids: CASSLKAGGVAETQYF. The CDR3 DNA follows: TGTGCCAGCAGCTTAAAAGCGGGAGGGGTGGCGGAGACCCAGTACTTC.

The chain uses TRBV6-1 and TRBJ1-2; no firm D call. The CDR3 is 13 residues long. With 2 bases removed from V and 4 bases from J, the gap between germline ends came to 8 bases. In germline, CDR1 is MNHNS, CDR2 SASEGT. CDR3 loop: CASSEREGYGYTF. The CDR3 DNA reads TGTGCCAGCAGTGAAAGGGAGGGCTATGGCTACACCTTC.

Regarding this clone: The same CDR3 also results from other DNA sequences found in this sample. The rearrangement joins TRBV6-2 or TRBV6-3 to TRBJ1-5; no clear D gene. Trimming removed 2 bases from V and 3 bases from J, with 2 bases in between. This CDR3 is 12 amino acids long. Germline V gene data show CDR1 as MNHEY and CDR2 as SVGEGT. CDR3 in amino acids: CASSYLNQPQHF. The CDR3, as DNA: TGTGCCAGCAGTTACCTCAATCAGCCCCAGCATTTT.

In regard to this clone: Other DNA sequences in the sample encode the same CDR3. CDR3 region: CASSLEGYGYTF. The CDR3 region has the DNA TGTGCCAGCAGCTTAGAGGGGTATGGCTACACCTTC. V and J are TRBV7-9 and TRBJ1-2; weak D call: TRBD1 (5 bases). The V end lost 1 base, the J end lost 5 bases, and 5 bases lay between the germline ends. In germline, CDR1 is SEHNR, CDR2 FQNEAQ (reference sequence). The CDR3 extends over 12 amino acids.

This chain joins TRBV7-6 and TRBJ2-3; 9 positions match TRBD1. The CDR3 spans 15 residues. J was trimmed by 4 bases and V by 4 bases; bases with no gene match: 6. The germline gives CDR1 SGHVS, CDR2 FNYEAQ. The CDR3 DNA reads as TGTGCCAGCAGCTCCCAGACAGGGGGAGCAGATACGCAGTATTTT. It yields the protein CASSSQTGGADTQYF.

J is TRBJ1-5 and V is TRBV6-6; the D is unclear. Germline assignment: CDR1 MNHNY and CDR2 SVGAGI (reference sequence). Trimming cost V 2 bases and J 7 bases, with 9 bases left between them. CDR3 length equals 13 residues. CDR3 residues: CASSYEVGQPQHF. For the CDR3, the DNA is TGTGCCAGCAGTTACGAAGTAGGCCAGCCCCAGCATTTT.

This chain joins TRBV6-5 and TRBJ2-1; 7 bases map to TRBD2. The V gene end was trimmed by 5 bases and the J gene end by 2 bases; junction bases not matched to a gene: 3. Germline loops: CDR1 MNHEY, CDR2 SVGAGI. The CDR3 contains 14 residues. The CDR3 DNA reads TGTGCCAGCAGTCCCAGCGGGACCTACAATGAGCAGTTCTTC. This sequence encodes CASSPSGTYNEQFF.

V gene TRBV19 combines with J gene TRBJ2-3; 12 bases agree with TRBD2. This CDR3 has 14 amino acids. From germline, CDR1 is LNHDA and CDR2 SQIVND (reference sequence). V was pared by 10 bases and J by 2 bases, with 4 bases of the junction left unmatched. CDR3 in amino acids: CATLAGGPTDTQYF. The CDR3 region has the DNA TGTGCCACCCTAGCGGGAGGGCCCACAGATACGCAGTATTTT.

The J gene is TRBJ1-6, the V gene TRBV2; 9 bases match TRBD1. With V trimmed by 4 bases and J by 8 bases, 3 bases remained unmatched. The CDR3 runs to 14 residues. Germline CDR1 SNHLY, CDR2 FYNNEI. CDR3 sequence: CASSVRTGDSPLHF. CDR3 DNA: TGTGCCAGCAGTGTAAGGACAGGGGATTCACCCCTCCACTTT.

V is TRBV4-3 and J is TRBJ2-2, with TRBD1 matching 7 bases. This CDR3 has 14 amino acids. Germline CDR1 is LGHNA and CDR2 is YSLEER. The V and J ends lost 4 bases and 2 bases, in that order; junction bases with no gene match: 1. The CDR3 spells CASSRTGNTGELFF. The CDR3 DNA follows: TGCGCCAGCAGCCGGACAGGAAACACCGGGGAGCTGTTTTTT.